This T cell receptor (beta chain) comes out of a study of shared clonotypes between healthy human individuals. As concerns this clone: Its matching antigen is unknown. This sample also contains other DNA sequences that code for the same CDR3.

V lost 4 bases to trimming and J lost 1 base, with 9 bases between them. The CDR3 is made up of 14 amino acids. The germline V gene encodes CDR1 SGHNT and CDR2 YYREEE (reference sequence). Deep level was the assay's run setting. TCRdb's table, derived via immunoSEQ multiplex PCR, lists solely in-frame clones and lacks some. The sample has around 1,000,000 clones, 60% to 85% seen once. Study-wide results and limits: Depth of sequencing was expected to influence donor clonotype sharing.

Source material: memory CD4+ T cells from PBMCs. Documented subset: CD45RA-negative fraction. The chain uses TRBV5-4 and TRBJ2-1, with a tentative D call TRBD1 (5 bases). This TCR was recovered from a man aged 18-30 years in good health. Some clones in this sample may be carry-over from other donors' samples. This chain's CDR3 is CASSPPGSYNEQFF. The CDR3, as DNA: TGTGCCAGCAGCCCCCCAGGGTCCTACAATGAGCAGTTCTTC. Full variable domain (outside the CDR3, taken from reference TRBV5-4 and TRBJ2-1): ETGVTQSPTHLIKTRGQQVTLRCSSQSGHNTVSWYQQALGQGPQFIFQYYREEENGRGNFPPRFSGLQFPNYSSELNVNALELDDSALYLCASSPPGSYNEQFFGPGTRLTVL.